This TCR beta chain is from a study of shared clonotypes between healthy human individuals. Study context: CD4 naive cells filled three plates per donor, CD4 memory three, CD8 naive two and CD8 memory one. Findings of the study overall: As a rule, naive subsets had a larger estimated richness than memory subsets. Among non-shared clonotypes, generation probabilities were lower than among those shared by all four donors.

Trimming took 5 bases from V and 5 from J, leaving 10 bases between them. Germline V lookup: CDR1 SGHNT, CDR2 YYREEE (reference sequence). CDR3 length equals 12 residues. Assay: immunoSEQ multiplex PCR; the TCRdb copy retains only in-frame clones and omits some. This sample has about 1.5 million clones; about 98% occur once, and the top ten carry about 0.45%. This clone was recorded once. Its antigen is as yet unknown. Sequencing used naive CD4+ T cells sorted from blood. Subset meaning: CD45RA+ positively selected. The V call is TRBV5-4, the J call TRBJ2-5; D not resolved. This clonotype was obtained from a man aged 25-40 years in good health. CDR3 loop: CASSGLRETQYF. The CDR3 DNA reads as TGTGCCAGCAGTGGCCTAAGGGAGACCCAGTACTTC.